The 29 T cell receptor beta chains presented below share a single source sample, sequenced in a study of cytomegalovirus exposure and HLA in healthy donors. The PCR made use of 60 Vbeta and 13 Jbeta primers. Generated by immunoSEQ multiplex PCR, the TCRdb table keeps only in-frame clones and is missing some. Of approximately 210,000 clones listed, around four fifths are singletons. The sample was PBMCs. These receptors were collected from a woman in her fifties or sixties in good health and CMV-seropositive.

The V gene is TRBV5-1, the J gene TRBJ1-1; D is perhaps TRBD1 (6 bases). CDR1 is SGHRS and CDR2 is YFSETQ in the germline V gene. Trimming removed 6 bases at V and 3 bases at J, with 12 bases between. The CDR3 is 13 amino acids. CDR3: CASTLQGYTEAFF. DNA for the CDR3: TGCGCCAGCACCCTACAGGGTTACACTGAAGCTTTCTTT.

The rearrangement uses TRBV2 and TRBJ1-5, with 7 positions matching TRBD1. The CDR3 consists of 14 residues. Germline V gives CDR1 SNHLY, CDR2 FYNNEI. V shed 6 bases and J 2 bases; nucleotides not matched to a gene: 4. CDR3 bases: TGTGCCAGCAGACGACAGGGTGGCAATCAGCCCCAGCATTTT. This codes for CASRRQGGNQPQHF.

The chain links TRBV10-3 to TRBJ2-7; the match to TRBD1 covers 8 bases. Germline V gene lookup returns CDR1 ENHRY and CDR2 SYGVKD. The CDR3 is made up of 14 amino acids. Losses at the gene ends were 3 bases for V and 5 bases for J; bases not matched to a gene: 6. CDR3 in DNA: TGTGCCATCAGTGACAGGGGGCGGAAGAACGAGCAGTACTTC. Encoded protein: CAISDRGRKNEQYF.

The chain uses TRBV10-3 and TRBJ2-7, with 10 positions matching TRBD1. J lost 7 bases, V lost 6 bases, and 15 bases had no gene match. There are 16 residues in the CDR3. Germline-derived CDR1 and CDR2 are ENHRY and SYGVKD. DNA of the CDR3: TGTGCCATCAGGGATCCGGGACAGGGGACTACGGGGGAGCAGTACTTC. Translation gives CAIRDPGQGTTGEQYF.

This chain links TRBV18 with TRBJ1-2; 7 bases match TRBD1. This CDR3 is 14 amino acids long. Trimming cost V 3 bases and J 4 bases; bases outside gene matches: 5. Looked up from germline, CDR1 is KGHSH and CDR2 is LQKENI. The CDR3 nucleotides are TGTGCCAGCTCACCCCCGACAGGGATCTATGGCTACACCTTC. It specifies CASSPPTGIYGYTF.

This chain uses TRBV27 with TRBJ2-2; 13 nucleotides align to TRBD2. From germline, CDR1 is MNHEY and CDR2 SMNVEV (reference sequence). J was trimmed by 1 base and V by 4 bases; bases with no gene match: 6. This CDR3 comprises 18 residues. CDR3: CASSSRTSGRLNTGELFF. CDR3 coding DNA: TGTGCCAGCAGTTCAAGGACTAGCGGGAGACTGAACACCGGGGAGCTGTTTTTT.

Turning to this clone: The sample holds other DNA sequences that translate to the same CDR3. The CDR3 reads CASSLWSRGTLETQYF. Here the CDR3 DNA reads TGTGCCAGCAGCTTGTGGTCCAGGGGGACATTGGAGACCCAGTACTTC. The chain is built from TRBV7-9 and TRBJ2-5, with 7 bases identical to TRBD1. Looked up from germline, CDR1 is SEHNR and CDR2 is FQNEAQ (reference sequence). The CDR3 contains 16 residues. Unmatched junction bases numbered 12, after V lost 3 bases and J lost 5 bases.

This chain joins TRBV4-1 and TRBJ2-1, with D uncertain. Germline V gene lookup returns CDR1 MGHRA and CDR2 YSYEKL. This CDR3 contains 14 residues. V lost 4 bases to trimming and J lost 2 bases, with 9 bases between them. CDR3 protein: CASSPTEAYNEQFF. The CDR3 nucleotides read TGCGCCAGCAGCCCGACCGAGGCCTACAATGAGCAGTTCTTC.

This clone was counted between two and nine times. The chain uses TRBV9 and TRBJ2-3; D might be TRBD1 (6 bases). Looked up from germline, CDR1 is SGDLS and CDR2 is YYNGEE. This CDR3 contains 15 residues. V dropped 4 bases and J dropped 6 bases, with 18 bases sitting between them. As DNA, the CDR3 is TGTGCCAGCAGCCCAAATCAGGGGTCGTGGGATACGCAGTATTTT. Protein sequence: CASSPNQGSWDTQYF.

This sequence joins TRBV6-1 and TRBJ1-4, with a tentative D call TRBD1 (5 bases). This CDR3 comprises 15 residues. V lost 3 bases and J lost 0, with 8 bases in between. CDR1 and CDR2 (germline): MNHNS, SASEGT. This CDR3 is CASSDAGATNEKLFF. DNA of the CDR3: TGTGCCAGCAGTGATGCGGGGGCAACTAATGAAAAACTGTTTTTT.

This chain's CDR3 is CASSPGPTGVFTNTEAFF. CDR3 coding DNA: TGCGCCAGCAGCCCGGGGCCGACAGGGGTCTTTACCAACACTGAAGCTTTCTTT. This chain links TRBV4-1 with TRBJ1-1; 8 bases agree with TRBD1. Per germline, CDR1 MGHRA and CDR2 YSYEKL. This CDR3 has 18 amino acids. V lost 4 bases to trimming and J lost 2 bases; unmatched junction nucleotides: 15.

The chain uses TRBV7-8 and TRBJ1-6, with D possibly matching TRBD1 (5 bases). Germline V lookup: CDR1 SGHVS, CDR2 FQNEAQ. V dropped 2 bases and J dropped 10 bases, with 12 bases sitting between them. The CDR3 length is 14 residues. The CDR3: CASSLRGSQSPLHF. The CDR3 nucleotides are TGTGCCAGCAGCTTAAGGGGAAGCCAATCACCCCTCCACTTT.

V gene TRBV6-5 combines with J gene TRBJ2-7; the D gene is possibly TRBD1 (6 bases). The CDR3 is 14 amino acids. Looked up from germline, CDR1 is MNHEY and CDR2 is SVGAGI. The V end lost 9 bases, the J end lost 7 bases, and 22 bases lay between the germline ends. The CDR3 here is CASTRGQTSREQYF. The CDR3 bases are TGTGCCAGTACCAGGGGCCAGACATCCCGAGAGCAGTACTTC.

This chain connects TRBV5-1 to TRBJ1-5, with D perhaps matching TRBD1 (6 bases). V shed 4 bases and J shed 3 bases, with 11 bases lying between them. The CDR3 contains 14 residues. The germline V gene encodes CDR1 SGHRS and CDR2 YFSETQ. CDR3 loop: CASSPGQLNQPQHF. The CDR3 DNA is TGCGCCAGCAGCCCCGGACAGCTCAATCAGCCCCAGCATTTT.

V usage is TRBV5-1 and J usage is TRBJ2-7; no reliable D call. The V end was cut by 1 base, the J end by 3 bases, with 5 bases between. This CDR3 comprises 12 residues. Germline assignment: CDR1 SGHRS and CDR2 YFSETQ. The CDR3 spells CASSLTSYEQYF. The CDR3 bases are TGCGCCAGCAGCTTGACAAGCTACGAGCAGTACTTC.

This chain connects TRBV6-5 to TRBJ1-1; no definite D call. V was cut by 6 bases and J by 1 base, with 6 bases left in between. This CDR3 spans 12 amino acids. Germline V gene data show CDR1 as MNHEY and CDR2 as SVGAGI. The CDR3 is CASSRQNTEAFF. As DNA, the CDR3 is TGTGCCAGCAGCAGACAGAACACTGAAGCTTTCTTT.

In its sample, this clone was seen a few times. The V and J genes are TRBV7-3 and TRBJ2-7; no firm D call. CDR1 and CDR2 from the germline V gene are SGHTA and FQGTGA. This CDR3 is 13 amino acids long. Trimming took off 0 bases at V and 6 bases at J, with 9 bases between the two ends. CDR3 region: CASSLTSGSEQYF. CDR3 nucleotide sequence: TGTGCCAGCAGCTTAACCTCAGGCTCCGAGCAGTACTTC.

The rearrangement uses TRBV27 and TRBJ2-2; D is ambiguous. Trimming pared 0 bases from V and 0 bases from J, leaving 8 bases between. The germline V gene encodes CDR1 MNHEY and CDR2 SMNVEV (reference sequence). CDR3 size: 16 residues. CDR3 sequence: CASSLSGLSNTGELFF. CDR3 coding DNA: TGTGCCAGCAGTTTATCCGGTCTATCGAACACCGGGGAGCTGTTTTTT.

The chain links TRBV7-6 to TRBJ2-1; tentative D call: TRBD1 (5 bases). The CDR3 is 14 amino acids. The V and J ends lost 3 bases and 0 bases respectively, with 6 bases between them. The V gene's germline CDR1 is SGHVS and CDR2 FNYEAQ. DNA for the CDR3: TGTGCCAGCAGCTTCGACAGCTCCTACAATGAGCAGTTCTTC. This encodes CASSFDSSYNEQFF.

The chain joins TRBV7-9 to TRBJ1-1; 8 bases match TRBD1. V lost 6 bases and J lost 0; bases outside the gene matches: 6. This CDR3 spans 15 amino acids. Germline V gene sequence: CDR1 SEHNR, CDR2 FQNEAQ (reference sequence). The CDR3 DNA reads TGTGCCAGCAGTCCCGACAGGGGAATGAACACTGAAGCTTTCTTT. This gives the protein CASSPDRGMNTEAFF.

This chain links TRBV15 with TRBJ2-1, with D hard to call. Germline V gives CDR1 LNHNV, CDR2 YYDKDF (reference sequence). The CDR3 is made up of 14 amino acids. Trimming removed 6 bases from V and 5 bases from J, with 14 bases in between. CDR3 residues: CATSILSLHNEQFF. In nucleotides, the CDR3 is TGTGCCACCAGTATCCTAAGTCTCCACAATGAGCAGTTCTTC.

In nucleotides, the CDR3 is TGTGCCACCCTAGCGGGGGGAACCGGGGAGCTGTTTTTT. Translation: CATLAGGTGELFF. The gene calls are TRBV28 and TRBJ2-2, with TRBD2 identical over 11 bases. V gave up 10 bases and J gave up 5 bases; unmatched junction bases: 3. The CDR3 contains 13 residues. Germline CDR1 is MDHEN and CDR2 is SYDVKM.

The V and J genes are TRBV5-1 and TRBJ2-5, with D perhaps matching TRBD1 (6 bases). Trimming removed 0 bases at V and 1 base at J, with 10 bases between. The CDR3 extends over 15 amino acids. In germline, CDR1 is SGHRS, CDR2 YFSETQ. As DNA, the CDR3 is TGCGCCAGCAGCTTGGCCGGACAGCCCCAAGAGACCCAGTACTTC. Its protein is CASSLAGQPQETQYF.

Here the CDR3 reads CASRTTVKNTEAFF. As DNA, the CDR3 is TGTGCCAGCAGAACGACAGTGAAGAACACTGAAGCTTTCTTT. The J gene is TRBJ1-1, the V gene TRBV6-1, with a weak D call TRBD1 (5 bases). This CDR3 contains 14 residues. Germline loops: CDR1 MNHNS, CDR2 SASEGT. V gave up 6 bases and J gave up 1 base, with 12 bases separating them.

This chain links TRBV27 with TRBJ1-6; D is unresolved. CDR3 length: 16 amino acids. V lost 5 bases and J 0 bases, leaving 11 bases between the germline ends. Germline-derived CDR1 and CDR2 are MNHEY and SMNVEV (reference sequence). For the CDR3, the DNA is TGTGCCAGCAGTACCCGACTGAGCTCCTATAATTCACCCCTCCACTTT. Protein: CASSTRLSSYNSPLHF.

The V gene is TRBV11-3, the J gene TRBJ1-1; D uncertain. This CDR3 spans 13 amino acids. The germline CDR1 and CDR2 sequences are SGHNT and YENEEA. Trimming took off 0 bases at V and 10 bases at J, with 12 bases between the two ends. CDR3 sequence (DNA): TGTGCCAGCAGCTTAGATGGATCCGGCGGAGCTTTCTTT. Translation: CASSLDGSGGAFF.

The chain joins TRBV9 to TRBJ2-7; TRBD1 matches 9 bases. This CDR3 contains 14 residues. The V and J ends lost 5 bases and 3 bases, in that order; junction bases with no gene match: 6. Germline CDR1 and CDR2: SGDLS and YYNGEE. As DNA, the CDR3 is TGTGCCAGCAGTACCGGGACAGGGTACTACGAGCAGTACTTC. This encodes CASSTGTGYYEQYF.

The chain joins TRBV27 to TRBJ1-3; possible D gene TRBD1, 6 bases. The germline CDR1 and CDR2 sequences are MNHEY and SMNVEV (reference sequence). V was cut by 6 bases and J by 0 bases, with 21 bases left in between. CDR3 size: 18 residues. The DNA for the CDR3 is TGTGCCAGCAGCCCTAGGCGGAGGGGGGGTTACTCTGGAAACACCATATATTTT. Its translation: CASSPRRRGGYSGNTIYF.

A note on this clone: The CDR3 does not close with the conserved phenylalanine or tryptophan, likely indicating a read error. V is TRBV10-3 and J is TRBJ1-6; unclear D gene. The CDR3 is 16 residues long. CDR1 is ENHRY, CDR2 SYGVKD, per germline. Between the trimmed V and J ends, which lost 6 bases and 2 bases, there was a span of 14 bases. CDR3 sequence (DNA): TGTGCCATCAGCCTCTCAAAGGTAGCCTATAATTCACCCCTCCACCTT. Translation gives CAISLSKVAYNSPLHL.